This entry features one T cell receptor (beta chain) sequence. The antigen is undetermined. Donors likely had unrecorded immune exposures despite being nominally healthy when sampled. These data originate in a study of cytomegalovirus exposure and HLA in healthy donors. Study context: From donors who were HLA-typed, an early data release held around 85 million unique TCRs. Study-wide findings and caveats: In presence/absence analyses, roughly uniform sequencing depth across donors was assumed.

The CDR3 is made up of 12 amino acids. V gave up 6 bases and J gave up 4 bases, with 9 bases separating them. Per germline, CDR1 SGHNT and CDR2 YENEEA. The PCR ran on 60 Vbeta and 13 Jbeta primers. Authors' analysis steps: Around 11 million shared chains were among the approximately 76 million unique TCR beta chains that a later analysis counted. Libraries were prepared by immunoSEQ multiplex PCR; TCRdb keeps only in-frame clonotypes and omits some of them. V and J calls and clone size come straight from that table; D and trimming were deduced from the DNA. The sample shows tens of thousands of clones, approximately 78% of them seen only once.

The chain combines TRBV11-3 with TRBJ2-5; D may be TRBD2 (6 bases). This clonotype originated in a male donor in good health and CMV-seropositive. The sequenced material came from PBMCs. The CDR3 sequence is CASSRGGETQYF. The CDR3 coding sequence is TGTGCCAGCAGTCGGGGAGGAGAGACCCAGTACTTC.